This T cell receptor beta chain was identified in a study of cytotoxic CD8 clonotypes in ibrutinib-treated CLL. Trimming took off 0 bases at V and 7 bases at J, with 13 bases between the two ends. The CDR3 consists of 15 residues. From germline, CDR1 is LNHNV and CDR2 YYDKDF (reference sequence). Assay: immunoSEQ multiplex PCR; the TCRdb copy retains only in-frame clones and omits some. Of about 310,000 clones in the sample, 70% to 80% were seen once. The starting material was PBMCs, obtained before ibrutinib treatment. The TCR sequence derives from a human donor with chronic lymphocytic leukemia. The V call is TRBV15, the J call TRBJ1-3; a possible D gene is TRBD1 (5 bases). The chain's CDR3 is CATSRERGNENTIYF. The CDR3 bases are TGTGCCACCAGCAGAGAACGGGGGAATGAGAACACCATATATTTT.